The next 12 T cell receptor beta chains were all read from a single sample in a study of T-cell memory formation after mild COVID-19. One entry per CDR3 protein, called by TCRdb with MiXCR from the 5' RACE reads. The sample consists of some 350,000 distinct CDR3 sequences, about an eighth of them appearing once. The sequenced material came from PBMCs or a T cell subset sorted from them (not recorded which). These receptors were taken from a man aged 18-30 years who had mild COVID-19 (a few samples of this study predate the infection). Cell type and time point are not known.

There are many counts of this clonotype. The V gene is TRBV7-2, the J gene TRBJ2-1; TRBD2 matches 9 bases. From germline, CDR1 is SGHTA and CDR2 FQGNSA. The trim removed 2 bases at V and 7 bases at J, leaving 6 bases unmatched. The CDR3 length is 15 residues. CDR3 in amino acids: CASSLSAGGLNEQFF. In DNA, the CDR3 is TGTGCCAGCAGCTTATCGGCGGGGGGGCTGAATGAGCAGTTCTTC.

This clonotype was observed a handful of times. The genes are TRBV6-2 or TRBV6-3 and TRBJ2-1, with a possible D match to TRBD1 (6 bases). Trimming took 3 bases from V and 5 from J, leaving 11 bases between them. Germline values: CDR1 MNHEY, CDR2 SVGEGT. The CDR3 sequence is 14 residues long. DNA for the CDR3: TGTGCCAGCAGTTATTGGCAGGGGAACAATGAGCAGTTCTTC. Translating it yields CASSYWQGNNEQFF.

This clonotype occurred a few times. This chain links TRBV7-9 with TRBJ1-6; D gene ambiguous. Trimming stripped 5 bases from V and 7 bases from J, with 9 bases between. CDR1 is SEHNR and CDR2 is FQNEAQ in the germline V gene (reference sequence). This CDR3 comprises 13 residues. CDR3 coding DNA: TGTGCCAGCAGCGTCTTCGGGAATTCACCCCTCCACTTT. This gives the protein CASSVFGNSPLHF.

This clonotype has only a few counts. The chain combines TRBV3-1 with TRBJ1-4; D call uncertain. Trimming removed 2 bases at V and 6 bases at J, with 10 bases between. The CDR3 runs to 14 residues. Looked up from germline, CDR1 is LGHDT and CDR2 is YNNKEL (reference sequence). The CDR3 sequence is CASSQWSDDEKLFF. The CDR3 DNA reads TGTGCCAGCAGCCAATGGTCAGACGATGAAAAACTGTTTTTT.

This clonotype has more than one count but fewer than ten. V and J are TRBV12-3 or TRBV12-4 and TRBJ1-2, with unresolved D. Trimming removed 7 bases from V and 1 base from J, with 10 bases in between. This CDR3 is built from 13 residues. The CDR3: CASTLRRNYGYTF. The CDR3 region has the DNA TGTGCCAGCACCCTAAGGCGTAACTATGGCTACACCTTC.

This CDR3 is CASSLSLTGELFF. CDR3 nucleotides: TGTGCCAGCAGCTTAAGTTTGACCGGGGAGCTGTTTTTT. V is TRBV11-2 and J is TRBJ2-2; no firm D call. CDR1 SGHAT and CDR2 FQNNGV come from the germline V gene. The V end lost 2 bases, the J end lost 5 bases, and 6 bases lay between the germline ends. This CDR3 has 13 amino acids.

This clonotype appeared a few times. The rearrangement links TRBV29-1 to TRBJ1-3, with D perhaps matching TRBD1 (6 bases). The V gene's germline CDR1 is SQVTM and CDR2 ANQGSEA. CDR3 length: 14 residues. With 7 bases removed from V and 0 bases from J, the gap between germline ends came to 13 bases. CDR3 region: CSAETGLSGNTIYF. The CDR3 bases are TGCAGCGCGGAGACAGGCCTCTCTGGAAACACCATATATTTT.

Many counts were recorded for this clonotype. The chain carries TRBV28 and TRBJ2-3; D not certain. The CDR3 covers 12 residues. The germline V gene encodes CDR1 MDHEN and CDR2 SYDVKM. The V gene lost 6 bases and the J gene lost 3 bases, with 7 bases spanning the gap. The CDR3 nucleotides are TGTGCCAGCAGATCCGTGACAGATACGCAGTATTTT. Translation: CASRSVTDTQYF.

This clonotype came up a few times. In DNA, the CDR3 is TGTGCCAGCAGTTACTCGAGTTTGGGAGGGTATGGCTACACCTTC. Its translation: CASSYSSLGGYGYTF. The J gene is TRBJ1-2, the V gene TRBV6-5; D gene ambiguous. V lost 0 bases and J lost 5, with 13 bases in between. CDR1 and CDR2 (germline): MNHEY, SVGAGI. This CDR3 comprises 15 residues.

This clonotype was recorded a few times. The chain carries TRBV10-3 and TRBJ1-1; TRBD1 matches 9 bases. The length of the CDR3 is 13 residues. Per the germline V gene, CDR1 is ENHRY and CDR2 is SYGVKD. V lost 10 bases, J lost 6 bases, and 9 bases stayed unmatched. The CDR3 loop is CATHRDRDSEAFF. In DNA form, the CDR3 reads TGTGCCACTCACCGGGACAGGGATTCTGAAGCTTTCTTT.

The table lists this clonotype with a few counts. The chain uses TRBV9 and TRBJ1-1; 8 nucleotides align to TRBD1. The CDR3 runs 14 residues. V shed 0 bases and J 11 bases; nucleotides not matched to a gene: 9. The germline V gene encodes CDR1 SGDLS and CDR2 YYNGEE. The CDR3 region has the DNA TGTGCCAGCAGCGTAGAAGGAGACAGGGGCCGGGCTTTCTTT. It specifies CASSVEGDRGRAFF.

The rearrangement uses TRBV5-1 and TRBJ1-2, with 8 bases lining up with TRBD1. The CDR3 covers 13 residues. CDR1 is SGHRS, CDR2 YFSETQ, per germline. V shed 4 bases and J 8 bases; nucleotides not matched to a gene: 7. The CDR3 sequence: CASSEQGEGGYTF. In nucleotides, the CDR3 is TGCGCCAGCAGCGAACAGGGGGAAGGCGGCTACACCTTC.